This is a list of T cell receptor beta chains from one sample in a study of cytomegalovirus exposure and HLA in healthy donors. Only in-frame clones appear in the TCRdb table, and some are missing; sequencing was by immunoSEQ multiplex PCR. In the table there are 150,000 or so clones, approximately 86% of which are singletons. The sample taken for sequencing was PBMCs. The origin of the receptors is a man younger than 35 in good health and CMV-seropositive. CDR3s include the opening cysteine and the closing phenylalanine or tryptophan. Each record gives: D gene, V gene, J gene, clone size, CDR3 protein, CDR3 DNA. A D gene is named only where the DNA matches it firmly. Clone size appears in some rows only: once, few, many, or a class for an expanded clone.

>NA|TRBV7-2|TRBJ1-2|NA
CASSLVPAKGYGYTF
TGTGCCAGCAGCTTAGTCCCAGCGAAAGGCTATGGCTACACCTTC
>NA|TRBV11-2|TRBJ1-2|NA
CASSAIGGGYGYTF
TGTGCCAGCAGCGCCATTGGGGGGGGGTATGGCTACACCTTC
>TRBD1|TRBV6-5|TRBJ1-2|NA
CASNARDRDGYTF
TGTGCCAGCAATGCCCGGGACAGGGATGGCTACACCTTC
>TRBD2|TRBV7-4|TRBJ2-3|few
CASSFGTSGGTTDTQYF
TGTGCCAGCAGCTTCGGGACTAGCGGGGGTACCACAGATACGCAGTATTTT
>NA|TRBV29-1|TRBJ1-1|NA
CSVIWTAGIPEAFF
TGCAGCGTCATCTGGACAGCGGGAATCCCTGAAGCTTTCTTT
>NA|TRBV7-9|TRBJ1-1|NA
CASSTANTEAFF
TGTGCCAGCAGCACAGCTAACACTGAAGCTTTCTTT
>TRBD1|TRBV29-1|TRBJ1-1|once
CSAGEPGQGARPEAFF
TGCAGCGCGGGAGAACCGGGACAGGGGGCACGTCCTGAAGCTTTCTTT
>NA|TRBV7-3|TRBJ2-3|NA
CASSPQASSRDTQYF
TGTGCCAGCAGCCCCCAGGCCTCTAGCAGAGATACGCAGTATTTT
>NA|TRBV5-1|TRBJ1-1|NA
CASSLEGHDTEAFF
TGCGCCAGCAGCTTGGAGGGGCACGATACTGAAGCTTTCTTT
>NA|TRBV29-1|TRBJ1-3|NA
CSVDYPGGNTIYF
TGCAGCGTTGACTACCCGGGGGGAAACACCATATATTTT
>TRBD1|TRBV10-3|TRBJ1-2|NA
CAISAGQDYGYTF
TGTGCCATCAGTGCAGGACAGGACTATGGCTACACCTTC
>NA|TRBV19|TRBJ2-3|NA
CASSWSPPDTQYF
TGTGCCAGTAGTTGGAGCCCGCCAGATACGCAGTATTTT
>NA|TRBV30|TRBJ1-2|few
CAWSVTGSGGYTF
TGTGCCTGGAGTGTTACAGGGTCTGGTGGCTACACCTTC
>NA|TRBV15|TRBJ2-1|NA
CATSRERAAYNEQFF
TGTGCCACCAGCAGAGAGCGGGCTGCTTACAATGAGCAGTTCTTC
>TRBD1|TRBV6-6|TRBJ1-5|once
CASLGQGNQPQHF
TGTGCCAGTCTGGGACAGGGCAATCAGCCCCAGCATTTT
>NA|TRBV7-2|TRBJ1-5|NA
CASSFVNQPQHF
TGTGCCAGCAGCTTCGTCAATCAGCCCCAGCATTTT
>TRBD1|TRBV5-1|TRBJ1-2|NA
CASSLGNGQGYGYTF
TGCGCCAGCAGCTTGGGGAATGGACAGGGGTACGGCTACACCTTC
>NA|TRBV29-1|TRBJ2-7|NA
CSVGAGAGYEQYF
TGCAGCGTGGGGGCAGGGGCGGGCTACGAGCAGTACTTC
>NA|TRBV5-1|TRBJ1-2|NA
CASSLGRDYGYTF
TGCGCCAGCAGCCTCGGGAGGGACTATGGCTACACCTTC
>NA|TRBV11-3|TRBJ2-2|NA
CASSPRNTGELFF
TGTGCCAGCAGCCCCAGAAACACCGGGGAGCTGTTTTTT
>NA|TRBV5-6|TRBJ2-2|NA
CASSFLGLKPGGTGELFF
TGTGCCAGCAGCTTCCTGGGTCTCAAGCCAGGGGGGACCGGGGAGCTGTTTTTT
>NA|TRBV6-5|TRBJ1-5|NA
CASSYGSGQPQHF
TGTGCCAGCAGTTACGGATCAGGCCAGCCCCAGCATTTT
>TRBD1|TRBV28|TRBJ2-1|NA
CASSLPDRGLNEQFF
TGTGCCAGCAGTTTACCTGACAGGGGGCTGAATGAGCAGTTCTTC
>NA|TRBV7-9|TRBJ2-3|NA
CASSPAGSGTDTQYF
TGTGCCAGCAGCCCAGCAGGGTCCGGCACAGATACGCAGTATTTT
>NA|TRBV30|TRBJ1-2|NA
CAWSWQDGYTF
TGTGCCTGGAGTTGGCAGGATGGCTACACCTTC
>NA|TRBV4-3|TRBJ1-2|NA
CASSQGHGYTF
TGCGCCAGCAGTCAGGGCCATGGCTACACCTTC
>TRBD1|TRBV30|TRBJ1-4|NA
CAWDRGGEKLFF
TGTGCCTGGGACAGGGGGGGTGAAAAACTGTTTTTT
>NA|TRBV7-9|TRBJ1-2|NA
CASSREVIIYGYTF
TGTGCCAGCAGCCGTGAGGTTATTATATATGGCTACACCTTC
>NA|TRBV12-5|TRBJ2-1|once
CASGFGQSSYNEQFF
TGTGCTAGTGGTTTTGGACAGAGCTCCTACAATGAGCAGTTCTTC
>NA|TRBV28|TRBJ2-5|NA
CASSFGERETQYF
TGTGCCAGCAGTTTTGGCGAGAGGGAGACCCAGTACTTC
>NA|TRBV7-9|TRBJ2-1|NA
CASSLGQGWNNEQFF
TGTGCCAGCAGCTTAGGGCAGGGGTGGAACAATGAGCAGTTCTTC
>NA|TRBV28|TRBJ2-5|NA
CASTRDNQETQYF
TGTGCCAGCACTCGAGACAACCAAGAGACCCAGTACTTC
>TRBD2|TRBV27|TRBJ2-5|NA
CATAGLRYQETQYF
TGTGCTACAGCGGGACTTCGGTACCAAGAGACCCAGTACTTC
>TRBD2|TRBV4-2|TRBJ2-7|NA
CASSQLGTSGSDEQYF
TGTGCCAGCAGCCAACTTGGGACTAGCGGGAGTGACGAGCAGTACTTC
>TRBD1|TRBV6-5|TRBJ1-4|NA
CASSSTGISREKLFF
TGTGCCAGCAGTTCGACAGGGATCAGTCGAGAAAAACTGTTTTTT
>TRBD1|TRBV18|TRBJ1-1|NA
CASSQLQGALNTEAFF
TGTGCCAGCTCTCAGTTACAGGGGGCCTTGAACACTGAAGCTTTCTTT
>TRBD1|TRBV14|TRBJ2-7|NA
CASSVRTGRNVRQYF
TGTGCCAGCAGCGTTCGGACAGGGAGAAATGTGCGGCAGTACTTC
>NA|TRBV7-8|TRBJ1-2|NA
CASSSYRDGGYTF
TGTGCCAGCAGCTCATACAGGGATGGGGGCTACACCTTC
>TRBD2|TRBV7-9|TRBJ2-1|NA
CASSFSGETYNEQFF
TGTGCCAGCAGCTTTAGCGGGGAGACATACAATGAGCAGTTCTTC
>NA|TRBV6-5|TRBJ1-2|NA
CASSYSLAGTYGYTF
TGTGCCAGCAGTTACTCTTTAGCAGGGACTTATGGCTACACCTTC
>NA|TRBV5-1|TRBJ1-1|NA
CASSLGSTEAFF
TGCGCCAGCAGCTTGGGCAGCACTGAAGCTTTCTTT
>NA|TRBV28|TRBJ2-7|NA
CASSSPPPRVTYEQYF
TGTGCCAGCAGTTCCCCCCCTCCCAGGGTTACCTACGAGCAGTACTTC
>NA|TRBV7-9|TRBJ1-1|NA
CASSLADLRDNKIGTEAFF
TGTGCCAGCAGCTTAGCTGATCTACGGGACAATAAAATCGGCACTGAAGCTTTCTTT
>TRBD1|TRBV9|TRBJ2-2|NA
CASSPRQGSNTGELFF
TGTGCCAGCAGCCCCCGACAGGGCTCCAACACCGGGGAGCTGTTTTTT
>TRBD1|TRBV7-8|TRBJ2-7|once
CASSPDRGWEQYF
TGTGCCAGCAGCCCCGACAGGGGGTGGGAGCAGTACTTC
>NA|TRBV5-6|TRBJ1-2|few
CASSLGGLSYGYTF
TGTGCCAGCAGCTTGGGCGGTTTAAGCTATGGCTACACCTTC
>NA|TRBV4-3|TRBJ1-5|NA
CASSQDWRGKHHSNQPQHF
TGCGCCAGCAGCCAAGATTGGCGGGGGAAACATCATAGCAATCAGCCCCAGCATTTT
>NA|TRBV7-2|TRBJ1-2|once
CASSFYGEWKDGYTF
TGTGCCAGCAGCTTTTACGGGGAGTGGAAAGATGGCTACACCTTC
>TRBD1|TRBV27|TRBJ2-1|NA
CASRTGTEEQFF
TGTGCCAGCAGAACCGGGACAGAGGAGCAGTTCTTC
>NA|TRBV4-2|TRBJ1-5|NA
CASSQERGSNQPQHF
TGTGCCAGCAGCCAAGAGCGAGGGAGCAATCAGCCCCAGCATTTT